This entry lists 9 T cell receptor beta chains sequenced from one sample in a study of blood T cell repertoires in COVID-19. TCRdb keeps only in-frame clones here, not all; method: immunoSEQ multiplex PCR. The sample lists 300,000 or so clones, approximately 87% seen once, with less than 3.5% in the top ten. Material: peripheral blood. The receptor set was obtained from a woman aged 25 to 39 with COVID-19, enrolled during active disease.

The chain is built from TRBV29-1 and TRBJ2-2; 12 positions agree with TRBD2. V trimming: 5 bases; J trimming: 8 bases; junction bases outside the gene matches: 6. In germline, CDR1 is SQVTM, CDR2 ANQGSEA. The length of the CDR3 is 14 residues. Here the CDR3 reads CSVYETSGRGELFF. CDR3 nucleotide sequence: TGCAGCGTTTACGAGACTAGCGGGAGAGGGGAGCTGTTTTTT.

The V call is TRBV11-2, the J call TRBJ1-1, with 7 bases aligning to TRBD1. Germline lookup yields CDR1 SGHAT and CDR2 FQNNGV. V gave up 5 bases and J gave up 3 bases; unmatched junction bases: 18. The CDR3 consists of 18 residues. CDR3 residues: CASSPNRQGKGYYTEAFF. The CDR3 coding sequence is TGTGCCAGCAGCCCAAACAGACAGGGAAAGGGCTACTACACTGAAGCTTTCTTT.

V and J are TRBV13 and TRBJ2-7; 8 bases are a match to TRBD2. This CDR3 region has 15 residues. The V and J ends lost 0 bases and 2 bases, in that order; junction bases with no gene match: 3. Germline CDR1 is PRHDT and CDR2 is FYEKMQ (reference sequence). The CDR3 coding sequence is TGTGCCAGCAGCTTAGGACTAGCGGAGACCTACGAGCAGTACTTC. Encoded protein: CASSLGLAETYEQYF.

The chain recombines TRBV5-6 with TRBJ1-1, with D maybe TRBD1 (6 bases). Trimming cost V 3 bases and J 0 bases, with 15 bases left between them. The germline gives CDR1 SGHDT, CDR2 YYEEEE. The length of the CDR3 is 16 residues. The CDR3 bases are TGTGCCAGCAGCTCCGTTCTACAGGGAGTGAACACTGAAGCTTTCTTT. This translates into CASSSVLQGVNTEAFF. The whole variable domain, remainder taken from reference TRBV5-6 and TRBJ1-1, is DAGVTQSPTHLIKTRGQQVTLRCSPKSGHDTVSWYQQALGQGPQFIFQYYEEEERQRGNFPDRFSGHQFPNYSSELNVNALLLGDSALYLCASSSVLQGVNTEAFFGQGTRLTVV.

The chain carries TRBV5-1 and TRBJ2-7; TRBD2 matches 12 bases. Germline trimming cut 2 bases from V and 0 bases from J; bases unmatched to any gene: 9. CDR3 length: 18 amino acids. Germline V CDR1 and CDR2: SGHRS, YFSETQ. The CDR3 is CASSLKTSGSGSSYEQYF. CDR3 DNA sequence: TGCGCCAGCAGCTTAAAGACTAGCGGGAGTGGAAGCTCCTACGAGCAGTACTTC.

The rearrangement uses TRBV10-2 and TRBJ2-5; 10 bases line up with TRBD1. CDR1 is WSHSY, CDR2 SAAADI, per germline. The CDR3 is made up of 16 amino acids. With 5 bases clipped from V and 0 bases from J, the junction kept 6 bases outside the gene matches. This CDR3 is CASSSRDRGYQETQYF. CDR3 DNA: TGCGCCAGCAGTAGTAGGGACAGGGGATACCAAGAGACCCAGTACTTC.

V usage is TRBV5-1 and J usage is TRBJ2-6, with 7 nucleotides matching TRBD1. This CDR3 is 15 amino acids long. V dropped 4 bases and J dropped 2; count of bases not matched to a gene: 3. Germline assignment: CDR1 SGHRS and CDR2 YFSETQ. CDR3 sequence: CASSLGTAGANVLTF. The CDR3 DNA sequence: TGCGCCAGCAGCCTCGGGACAGCTGGGGCCAACGTCCTGACTTTC.

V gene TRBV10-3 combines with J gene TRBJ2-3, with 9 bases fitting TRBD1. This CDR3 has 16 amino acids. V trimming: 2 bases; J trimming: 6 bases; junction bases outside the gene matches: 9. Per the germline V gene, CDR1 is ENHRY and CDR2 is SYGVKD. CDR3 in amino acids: CAISEGGTGNADTQYF. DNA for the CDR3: TGTGCCATCAGTGAGGGGGGGACAGGGAACGCCGATACGCAGTATTTT.

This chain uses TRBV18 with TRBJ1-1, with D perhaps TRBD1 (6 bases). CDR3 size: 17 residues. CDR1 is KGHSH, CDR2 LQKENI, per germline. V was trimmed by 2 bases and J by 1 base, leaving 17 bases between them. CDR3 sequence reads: CASSPFTGGEGNTEAFF. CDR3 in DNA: TGTGCCAGCTCACCATTTACGGGGGGCGAAGGGAACACTGAAGCTTTCTTT.